A single sample gave rise to the 31 T cell receptor beta chains below, sequenced in a study of beta chain features in type 1 diabetes (dated by TCRdb to between 2017 and 2018). Library prep was done by the immunoSEQ multiplex PCR assay. The entire amount of isolated RNA was reverse transcribed using the High Capacity cDNA Reverse Transcription Kit, so the sequenced TCRB transcripts were expressed ones. TCRdb obtained this table from immuneACCESS and retained in-frame rearrangements with V and J assigned. These tables miss some clones; where compared with another copy, unresolved V genes account for less than half of the shortfall, and the remainder is unexplained. The sample data list 35,000 to 45,000 clones, and about 65% of these were observed just once. The ten largest clones add up to around 2% of the sample. Sequenced material: Tregs from blood. Explained via the paper, the cell subset or site label denotes: regulatory CD4+ T cells. These receptor sequences come from a woman between 25 and 40 years old in good health.

This clone was seen only a few times. V and J are TRBV6-5 and TRBJ2-3; possible D gene TRBD2, 5 bases. CDR1 MNHEY and CDR2 SVGAGI come from the germline V gene. V lost 7 bases and J lost 0, with 14 bases in between. The CDR3 covers 15 residues. CDR3 nucleotides: TGTGCCAGCACCATAGCGCAAACTAGCACAGATACGCAGTATTTT. It encodes CASTIAQTSTDTQYF.

J is TRBJ2-5 and V is TRBV7-9; 9 bases agree with TRBD1. Germline-derived CDR1 and CDR2 are SEHNR and FQNEAQ (reference sequence). The V segment lost 3 bases and the J segment 4 bases; nucleotides outside the gene matches: 9. The CDR3 loop spans 16 amino acids. CDR3 protein: CASSLGTGMKGETQYF. DNA of the CDR3: TGTGCCAGCAGCTTGGGGACAGGGATGAAGGGAGAGACCCAGTACTTC.

The genes are TRBV7-9 and TRBJ2-3; TRBD2 aligns across 13 bases. V shed 3 bases and J 6 bases; nucleotides not matched to a gene: 3. The CDR3 has 15 residues. CDR1 and CDR2 (germline): SEHNR, FQNEAQ (reference sequence). The CDR3 spells CASSFMTSGRDTQYF. CDR3 nucleotides: TGTGCCAGCAGCTTTATGACTAGCGGGAGGGATACGCAGTATTTT.

Only a few counts were recorded for this clone. The V call is TRBV19, the J call TRBJ2-3; TRBD2 matches 8 bases. The CDR3 extends over 15 amino acids. Germline V lookup: CDR1 LNHDA, CDR2 SQIVND (reference sequence). J gave up 3 bases and V 3 bases, and 5 bases lay outside the gene matches. This CDR3 reads CASSIYREGTDTQYF. The CDR3 DNA reads TGTGCCAGTAGTATCTACCGGGAGGGGACAGATACGCAGTATTTT.

V usage is TRBV7-9 and J usage is TRBJ2-7; D may be TRBD2 (5 bases). Trimming removed 5 bases at V and 4 bases at J, with 12 bases between. The V gene's germline CDR1 is SEHNR and CDR2 FQNEAQ (reference sequence). The CDR3 sequence is 13 residues long. The CDR3 loop reads CASSMDSRYEQYF. DNA of the CDR3: TGTGCCAGCAGCATGGACTCCCGATACGAGCAGTACTTC.

This chain joins TRBV10-3 and TRBJ2-3, with TRBD1 matching 8 bases. The CDR3 runs 15 residues. V was pared by 5 bases and J by 0 bases, with 4 bases of the junction left unmatched. Germline V lookup: CDR1 ENHRY, CDR2 SYGVKD. CDR3 nucleotide sequence: TGTGCCATCAGTTTTGGGACAGGCAGCACAGATACGCAGTATTTT. Translation: CAISFGTGSTDTQYF.

CDR3 nucleotide sequence: TGTGCCAGCAGCCACGGACAGGCCGCAGATACGCAGTATTTT. It is translated as CASSHGQAADTQYF. The rearrangement joins TRBV7-3 to TRBJ2-3, with 7 bases that match TRBD1. The V segment lost 5 bases and the J segment 4 bases; nucleotides outside the gene matches: 6. The V gene's germline CDR1 is SGHTA and CDR2 FQGTGA. CDR3 length equals 14 residues.

This chain connects TRBV27 to TRBJ2-7; no clear D gene. CDR1 MNHEY and CDR2 SMNVEV come from the germline V gene (reference sequence). The CDR3 consists of 12 residues. V lost 6 bases and J 3 bases, leaving 9 bases between the germline ends. The CDR3 sequence is CASRTALYEQYF. DNA for the CDR3: TGTGCCAGCAGAACAGCTCTCTACGAGCAGTACTTC.

This clone was detected only a few times. The V gene is TRBV19, the J gene TRBJ2-7; 10 bases match TRBD1. The germline CDR1 and CDR2 sequences are LNHDA and SQIVND (reference sequence). This CDR3 region has 15 residues. V was pared by 2 bases and J by 4 bases, with 5 bases of the junction left unmatched. Here the CDR3 DNA reads TGTGCCAGTAGTATATTGGGACAGGGGCCATACGAGCAGTACTTC. The encoded protein is CASSILGQGPYEQYF.

The rearrangement links TRBV5-4 to TRBJ1-1; 9 nucleotides align to TRBD1. This CDR3 spans 17 amino acids. CDR1 is SGHNT, CDR2 YYREEE, per germline (reference sequence). With V trimmed by 4 bases and J by 1 base, 11 bases remained unmatched. The CDR3 reads CASSRATGGRGNTEAFF. In nucleotides, the CDR3 is TGTGCCAGCAGCAGGGCGACAGGGGGAAGGGGGAACACTGAAGCTTTCTTT.

The chain joins TRBV6-6 to TRBJ2-2, with D perhaps matching TRBD1 (6 bases). The germline V gene encodes CDR1 MNHNY and CDR2 SVGAGI (reference sequence). V was cut by 4 bases and J by 4 bases, with 10 bases left in between. CDR3 length equals 14 residues. CDR3 sequence (DNA): TGTGCCAGCAGTTTTGGACAGAGCACCGGGGAGCTGTTTTTT. It encodes CASSFGQSTGELFF.

The chain links TRBV28 to TRBJ1-2; the D is unclear. The V and J ends lost 2 bases and 8 bases respectively, with 9 bases between them. CDR3 length: 12 amino acids. Germline V gene lookup returns CDR1 MDHEN and CDR2 SYDVKM. Here the CDR3 reads CASSLIALGYTF. Written as DNA, the CDR3 is TGTGCCAGCAGTTTAATCGCCCTAGGCTACACCTTC.

This clone has only a few counts. V gene TRBV18 combines with J gene TRBJ2-5, with TRBD2 as a possible D gene (6 bases). This CDR3 region has 19 residues. V lost 0 bases and J lost 5, with 25 bases in between. The germline CDR1 and CDR2 sequences are KGHSH and LQKENI. CDR3 residues: CASSPPVTSFSQPRETQYF. In DNA, the CDR3 is TGTGCCAGCTCACCACCGGTAACTAGCTTTTCTCAACCACGGGAGACCCAGTACTTC.

The chain combines TRBV7-3 with TRBJ2-1; D might be TRBD1 (5 bases). CDR1 is SGHTA, CDR2 FQGTGA, per germline. The length of the CDR3 is 14 residues. V was cut by 4 bases and J by 5 bases, with 12 bases left in between. In nucleotides, the CDR3 is TGTGCCAGCAGCTCTTTGGGGCCAAACAATGAGCAGTTCTTC. Amino acids: CASSSLGPNNEQFF.

This rearrangement joins TRBV4-3 to TRBJ2-5, with TRBD1 as a possible D gene (6 bases). CDR3 size: 17 residues. CDR1 LGHNA and CDR2 YSLEER come from the germline V gene. The V end was cut by 4 bases, the J end by 2 bases, with 20 bases between. The CDR3 here is CASSLNFGTTPQETQYF. The CDR3 nucleotides read TGCGCCAGCAGCCTAAACTTCGGGACAACACCACAAGAGACCCAGTACTTC.

This clone came up a few times. The genes are TRBV5-4 and TRBJ2-1; 9 positions agree with TRBD2. Germline trimming cut 2 bases from V and 4 bases from J; bases unmatched to any gene: 4. Looked up from germline, CDR1 is SGHNT and CDR2 is YYREEE (reference sequence). The CDR3 runs 15 residues. The CDR3 DNA follows: TGTGCCAGCAGCTTAGCGGGAGGAGGGTACAATGAGCAGTTCTTC. Its translation is CASSLAGGGYNEQFF. Variable domain in full (rest from reference TRBV5-4 and TRBJ2-1): ETGVTQSPTHLIKTRGQQVTLRCSSQSGHNTVSWYQQALGQGPQFIFQYYREEENGRGNFPPRFSGLQFPNYSSELNVNALELDDSALYLCASSLAGGGYNEQFFGPGTRLTVL.

The CDR3 here is CASSLGGWDSGNTIYF. The CDR3 DNA reads as TGTGCCAGCAGTTTGGGGGGATGGGACTCTGGAAACACCATATATTTT. The chain has TRBV27 and TRBJ1-3; D may be TRBD1 (5 bases). In germline, CDR1 is MNHEY, CDR2 SMNVEV (reference sequence). The V and J ends lost 3 bases and 0 bases respectively, with 12 bases between them. This CDR3 is 16 amino acids long.

The chain links TRBV4-3 to TRBJ1-5; 7 bases are shared with TRBD1. Germline trimming cut 0 bases from V and 4 bases from J; bases unmatched to any gene: 0. In germline, CDR1 is LGHNA, CDR2 YSLEER. The CDR3 is made up of 14 amino acids. The CDR3 region is CASSQETGNQPQHF. The CDR3 nucleotides are TGCGCCAGCAGCCAAGAGACAGGGAATCAGCCCCAGCATTTT.

The V and J genes are TRBV4-3 and TRBJ2-1; TRBD1 matches at 10 bases. Germline loops: CDR1 LGHNA, CDR2 YSLEER. The CDR3 is made up of 19 amino acids. Unmatched junction bases numbered 10, after V lost 1 base and J lost 1 base. This chain's CDR3 is CASSQARDRGKWSYNEQFF. CDR3 in DNA: TGCGCCAGCAGCCAAGCCCGGGACAGGGGTAAATGGTCCTACAATGAGCAGTTCTTC.

This clone was detected only a few times. This chain connects TRBV29-1 to TRBJ2-1; 7 positions agree with TRBD2. CDR3 length: 16 residues. The junction had 8 bases not matched to a gene; V was cut back by 3 bases and J by 0 bases. CDR1 is SQVTM, CDR2 ANQGSEA, per germline. Here the CDR3 reads CSVEFGRGVSYNEQFF. The DNA for the CDR3 is TGCAGCGTTGAGTTTGGTCGGGGGGTCTCCTACAATGAGCAGTTCTTC.

CDR3: CAWRASGNEQYF. CDR3 nucleotide sequence: TGTGCCTGGAGAGCTAGCGGGAACGAGCAGTACTTC. The chain is built from TRBV30 and TRBJ2-7; 9 bases are a match to TRBD2. From germline, CDR1 is GTSNPN and CDR2 SVGIG (reference sequence). This CDR3 comprises 12 residues. V lost 3 bases, J lost 5 bases, and 2 bases stayed unmatched.

The CDR3 region has the DNA TGCGCCAGCAGCCAAGATGAGGGTAGGGCTGAAGCTTTCTTT. It codes for CASSQDEGRAEAFF. The chain has TRBV4-3 and TRBJ1-1; D unclear. V lost 0 bases, J lost 6 bases, and 11 bases lay in between. CDR3 length: 14 amino acids. CDR1 is LGHNA and CDR2 is YSLEER in the germline V gene.

This chain links TRBV4-3 with TRBJ2-3, with D possibly TRBD1 on 6 matching bases. The CDR3 spans 14 residues. Germline V lookup: CDR1 LGHNA, CDR2 YSLEER. The V gene lost 2 bases and the J gene lost 3 bases, with 9 bases spanning the gap. DNA for the CDR3: TGCGCCAGCAGCCAACTAACAGGGACAGATACGCAGTATTTT. Its protein product is CASSQLTGTDTQYF.

V is TRBV18 and J is TRBJ2-1; maybe TRBD2 (7 bases). Germline values: CDR1 KGHSH, CDR2 LQKENI. This CDR3 region has 20 residues. V lost 1 base to trimming and J lost 3 bases, with 25 bases between them. CDR3: CASSPLVQGTTRYHYNEQFF. The CDR3 DNA reads TGTGCCAGCTCACCACTTGTGCAGGGGACTACACGGTACCACTACAATGAGCAGTTCTTC.

This sequence joins TRBV2 and TRBJ2-5; tentatively, D is TRBD1 (6 bases). Germline V gene lookup returns CDR1 SNHLY and CDR2 FYNNEI. The V and J ends lost 6 bases and 5 bases respectively, with 7 bases between them. The CDR3 runs to 11 residues. The CDR3: CASRRGETQYF. The CDR3 nucleotides are TGTGCCAGCAGGAGGGGGGAGACCCAGTACTTC.

This chain connects TRBV21-1 to TRBJ2-3; the tabulated D call, TRBD1, remains unverified against the DNA. TRBV21-1 is a pseudogene segment. The CDR3 length is 15 residues. The CDR3 DNA follows: TGTGCCAGCAGCAAAGGGAAACAGGGCCCAGATACGCAGTATTTT. Translated: CASSKGKQGPDTQYF.

The chain couples TRBV6-5 to TRBJ2-3; D not resolved. The germline CDR1 and CDR2 sequences are MNHEY and SVGAGI. The V end lost 4 bases, the J end lost 0 bases, and 8 bases lay between the germline ends. This CDR3 contains 14 residues. The CDR3 loop reads CASSFRQSTDTQYF. CDR3 DNA sequence: TGTGCCAGCAGTTTCCGCCAGAGCACAGATACGCAGTATTTT.

The chain links TRBV5-1 to TRBJ2-4; D possibly corresponds to TRBD2 (5 bases). This CDR3 has 15 residues. Per the germline V gene, CDR1 is SGHRS and CDR2 is YFSETQ. V was cut by 0 bases and J by 9 bases, with 16 bases left in between. The CDR3 DNA is TGCGCCAGCAGCTTGGCCTTGGTGGGGAGTGGCATTCAGTACTTC. Residues: CASSLALVGSGIQYF.

The genes are TRBV6-5 and TRBJ1-1; 7 positions match TRBD1. The junction had 6 bases not matched to a gene; V was cut back by 0 bases and J by 11 bases. The CDR3 spans 13 residues. The germline CDR1 and CDR2 sequences are MNHEY and SVGAGI. Written as DNA, the CDR3 is TGTGCCAGCAGTTACTCAGGGGGCGCGCAGGCTTTCTTT. Residues: CASSYSGGAQAFF.

This chain connects TRBV6-6 to TRBJ1-1, with TRBD1 matching 8 bases. This CDR3 has 15 residues. Germline values: CDR1 MNHNY, CDR2 SVGAGI (reference sequence). J gave up 4 bases and V 5 bases, and 9 bases lay outside the gene matches. The CDR3 DNA reads TGTGCCAGCAGTAGTCGGGACAGGAGAAGCACTGAAGCTTTCTTT. Its protein is CASSSRDRRSTEAFF.

The chain recombines TRBV10-3 with TRBJ2-7, with D tentatively TRBD2 (6 bases). Germline lookup yields CDR1 ENHRY and CDR2 SYGVKD. The ends were cut back, 0 bases at V and 0 bases at J, with 12 bases in the middle. The length of the CDR3 is 16 residues. The CDR3 loop is CAISESPGAPSYEQYF. CDR3 coding DNA: TGTGCCATCAGTGAGTCACCGGGAGCCCCCTCCTACGAGCAGTACTTC.